The present T cell receptor (beta chain) was sequenced within a study of T cells in localized non-small cell lung cancer. Study observations and caveats: Adjacent lung tissue had a median 57 of the top 100 clones found in the tumor.

The method was immunoSEQ multiplex PCR; TCRdb's version includes in-frame clones alone and lacks a portion of them. The sample lists about 59,000 clones, about 90% occurring once. The germline V and J ends were trimmed by 6 bases and 5 bases, with 20 bases remaining between them. CDR1 and CDR2 (germline): MDHEN, SYDVKM. CDR3 length: 16 amino acids. This clone was seen once. What it binds is unknown. The chain employs TRBV28 and TRBJ2-1; D may match TRBD1 or TRBD2 (7 bases each). Sequenced here: peripheral blood, sampled before any cancer treatment. The sequence was collected from a man aged 35-75 years with stage I squamous cell lung carcinoma. This CDR3 is CASSPGGLAANNEQFF. CDR3 bases: TGTGCCAGCAGCCCAGGGGGGCTAGCGGCGAACAATGAGCAGTTCTTC.